The clone carrying this TCR beta chain was seen a few times. Its antigen is not identified. The data were obtained in a study of Graves' ophthalmopathy and Graves' hyperthyroidism. Study results and caveats: Blood contained most expanded thyroid clonotypes exceeding 0.001 frequency.

This CDR3 spans 14 amino acids. Trimming pared 5 bases from V and 2 bases from J, leaving 12 bases between. From germline, CDR1 is SNHLY and CDR2 FYNNEI. The authors amplified TCR beta CDR3 regions, and they did so from RNA transcripts for repertoire sequencing. Second-round multiplex PCR came after a first-round RT-PCR that employed HTBI primers. Each CDR3 protein gets one entry after TCRdb re-called the multiplex PCR reads with MiXCR. The sample records roughly 170,000 distinct CDR3 sequences, around two fifths being singletons. Exclusion applied to patients with other autoimmune diseases, uncontrolled infections, pregnancy or lactation. Serum thyroxine and TRAb, along with clinical symptoms, thyroid ultrasound and orbital computed tomography, were what diagnosis relied on.

The source is a man in his thirties or forties with Graves' ophthalmopathy. The chain couples TRBV2 to TRBJ2-5; the D is unclear. The sequencing input was peripheral blood. As DNA, the CDR3 is TGTGCCAGCAGTCCCCGAACTTCTCAAGAGACCCAGTACTTC. Translated: CASSPRTSQETQYF.